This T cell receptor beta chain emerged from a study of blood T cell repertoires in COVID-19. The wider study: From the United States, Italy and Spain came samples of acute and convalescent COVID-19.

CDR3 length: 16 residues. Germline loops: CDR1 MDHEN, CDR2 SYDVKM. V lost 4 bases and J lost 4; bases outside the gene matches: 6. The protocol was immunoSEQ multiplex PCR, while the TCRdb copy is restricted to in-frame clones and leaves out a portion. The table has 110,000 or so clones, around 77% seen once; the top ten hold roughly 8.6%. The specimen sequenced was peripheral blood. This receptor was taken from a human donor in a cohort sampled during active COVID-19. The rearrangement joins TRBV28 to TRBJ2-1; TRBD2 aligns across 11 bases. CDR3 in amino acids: CASSSRTSGPYNEQFF. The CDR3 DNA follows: TGTGCCAGCAGTTCCCGGACTAGCGGGCCGTACAATGAGCAGTTCTTC.